Listed below are T cell receptor beta chains from one sample, sequenced in a study of CD8+ T cells in alopecia areata. TCRdb's copy holds only in-frame clones and misses some; the assay was immunoSEQ multiplex PCR. The sample yields around 180,000 clones, around 64% seen once. The starting material was CD4+ T cells sorted from blood, obtained around week 47, from a patient treated with tofacitinib. The receptors shown here come from a human donor with alopecia areata. Both conserved end residues are part of each CDR3. The order of the fields is J gene, V gene, CDR3 length, clone size, D gene, CDR3 protein, CDR3 DNA. The D gene is left open where the match is weak. Not every row has a clone size; where given, it reads once, few, many or a size class.

TRBJ2-7	TRBV7-2	14	.	.	CASSLLPESYEQYF	TGTGCCAGCAGCTTACTGCCCGAATCCTACGAGCAGTACTTC
TRBJ2-7	TRBV12-5	14	once	.	CASGLERGPYEQYF	TGTGCTAGTGGTTTGGAGAGAGGTCCCTACGAGCAGTACTTC
TRBJ2-3	TRBV5-6	16	.	TRBD1	CASSLGRGGGTDTQYF	TGTGCCAGCAGCTTGGGAAGAGGGGGCGGCACAGATACGCAGTATTTT
TRBJ1-5	TRBV10-3	13	.	.	CATGGNSNQPQHF	TGTGCCACGGGGGGTAATAGCAATCAGCCCCAGCATTTT
TRBJ1-5	TRBV2	13	.	.	CASSEFSNQPQHF	TGTGCCAGCAGCGAATTTAGCAATCAGCCCCAGCATTTT
TRBJ2-5	TRBV2	14	.	.	CASSELVPQETQYF	TGTGCCAGCAGTGAACTAGTCCCCCAAGAGACCCAGTACTTC
TRBJ2-4	TRBV29-1	13	few	.	CSVGGQMGGIQYF	TGCAGCGTTGGTGGCCAGATGGGGGGCATTCAGTACTTC
TRBJ2-4	TRBV4-1	14	few	.	CASSQAGSKNIQYF	TGCGCCAGCAGCCAAGCAGGGTCCAAAAACATTCAGTACTTC
TRBJ1-2	TRBV29-1	14	.	TRBD1	CSGQGGVANYGYTF	TGCAGCGGTCAGGGGGGGGTAGCTAACTATGGCTACACCTTC
TRBJ2-1	TRBV13	16	few	TRBD1	CASSLRPGQTNNEQFF	TGTGCCAGCAGCCTTAGACCGGGACAGACAAACAATGAGCAGTTCTTC
TRBJ2-5	TRBV7-6	16	.	TRBD2	CASSSGGGQKWETQYF	TGTGCCAGCAGCTCCGGGGGGGGACAAAAATGGGAGACCCAGTACTTC
TRBJ2-2	TRBV4-1	17	few	TRBD2	CASSPLGSGDHTGELFF	TGCGCCAGCAGCCCTCTCGGAAGCGGGGATCACACCGGGGAGCTGTTTTTT
TRBJ2-7	TRBV20-1	8	.	.	CRPYEQYF	TGCAGGCCCTACGAGCAGTACTTC
TRBJ2-1	TRBV5-1	13	few	TRBD2	CASNEAGAGEQFF	TGCGCCAGCAATGAAGCGGGGGCTGGTGAGCAGTTCTTC
TRBJ1-4	TRBV4-3	13	.	.	CASSQGEEEKLFF	TGCGCCAGCAGCCAAGGAGAAGAGGAAAAACTGTTTTTT
TRBJ2-2	TRBV29-1	12	few	.	CSVGEGGGELFF	TGCAGCGTTGGTGAAGGAGGGGGGGAGCTGTTTTTT
TRBJ1-1	TRBV30	13	.	.	CAWSARLDTEAFF	TGTGCCTGGAGTGCTCGATTGGACACTGAAGCTTTCTTT
TRBJ2-4	TRBV5-1	13	few	.	CASSEGPKNIQYF	TGCGCCAGCAGCGAGGGGCCCAAAAACATTCAGTACTTC
TRBJ1-1	TRBV9	13	.	.	CASSVVGDTEAFF	TGTGCCAGCAGCGTAGTAGGGGACACTGAAGCTTTCTTT
TRBJ2-7	TRBV14	14	few	TRBD1	CASSQATGGAEQYF	TGTGCCAGCAGCCAAGCGACAGGGGGCGCCGAGCAGTACTTC
TRBJ2-3	TRBV4-3	16	.	.	CASSQEARRGSDTQYF	TGCGCCAGCAGCCAAGAGGCTAGAAGGGGATCGGATACGCAGTATTTT
TRBJ2-3	TRBV29-1	14	.	.	CSVWQALSTDTQYF	TGCAGCGTGTGGCAGGCACTAAGCACAGATACGCAGTATTTT
TRBJ1-2	TRBV29-1	13	.	.	CSVGRVLVDGYTF	TGCAGCGTTGGAAGGGTCCTGGTGGATGGCTACACCTTC
TRBJ1-4	TRBV7-6	16	.	.	CASSSPPGNQFEKLFF	TGTGCCAGCAGCTCCCCTCCGGGTAATCAATTCGAAAAACTGTTTTTT
TRBJ2-3	TRBV11-2	16	.	.	CASSLEWVSSTDTQYF	TGTGCCAGCAGCTTAGAGTGGGTTTCTAGCACAGATACGCAGTATTTT
TRBJ1-6	TRBV30	14	.	.	CAWTWSGVNSPLHF	TGTGCCTGGACCTGGAGCGGGGTGAACTCACCCCTCCACTTT
TRBJ2-5	TRBV29-1	15	few	TRBD1	CSVDPGQGAIKTQYF	TGCAGCGTTGACCCGGGACAGGGGGCAATAAAGACCCAGTACTTC
TRBJ2-1	TRBV4-3	14	few	.	CASSQDLSSGEQFF	TGCGCCAGCAGCCAAGATCTCTCCAGCGGGGAGCAGTTCTTC
TRBJ1-2	TRBV29-1	13	.	.	CSVEGNRRHGYTF	TGCAGCGTTGAAGGTAATCGTCGGCATGGCTACACCTTC
TRBJ2-3	TRBV7-6	15	.	.	CASSLAGSITDTQYF	TGTGCCAGCAGCTTAGCGGGTTCGATCACAGATACGCAGTATTTT
TRBJ2-4	TRBV14	12	few	.	CASSQAPSPQYF	TGTGCCAGCAGCCAAGCCCCTTCCCCTCAGTACTTC
TRBJ2-7	TRBV29-1	13	.	.	CSAGYLSSYEQYF	TGCAGCGCCGGGTACTTGAGCTCCTACGAGCAGTACTTC
TRBJ1-1	TRBV15	13	few	.	CATSREDPTRAFF	TGTGCCACCAGCAGAGAGGACCCTACGCGGGCTTTCTTT
TRBJ2-3	TRBV7-9	17	.	TRBD1	CASSPTSRGRGTDTQYF	TGTGCCAGCAGCCCCACCTCCAGGGGGCGAGGGACAGATACGCAGTATTTT
TRBJ1-6	TRBV10-2	14	.	.	CASSEGVVNSPLHF	TGCGCCAGCAGTGAGGGGGTGGTGAATTCACCCCTCCACTTT
TRBJ1-5	TRBV29-1	10	few	.	CSVQDGGQHF	TGCAGCGTTCAGGATGGAGGCCAGCATTTT
TRBJ2-1	TRBV30	14	.	TRBD1	CAWNPGGFYNEQFF	TGTGCCTGGAACCCAGGGGGCTTCTACAATGAGCAGTTCTTC
TRBJ2-1	TRBV15	14	once	.	CATSWASGPNEQFF	TGTGCCACCAGTTGGGCTTCGGGGCCAAATGAGCAGTTCTTC
TRBJ2-7	TRBV7-9	13	.	.	CASNRDLAYEQYF	TGTGCCAGCAACCGGGACCTAGCCTACGAGCAGTACTTC
TRBJ1-2	TRBV4-1	14	.	.	CASSQDPVSDGYTF	TGCGCCAGCAGCCAAGATCCGGTTTCGGATGGCTACACCTTC